The 5 T cell receptor beta chains given below trace back to one sample, sequenced in a study of regulatory T cells in long-lasting Graves disease. The time point denotes: newly diagnosed GD, antithyroid drugs for less than 3 months. With RNA extracted from PBMCs as input, the TCR library was made. Library construction for TCR beta used iRepertoire HTBI primers and Arm-PCR of CDR3 regions. TCRdb re-analysed the multiplex PCR reads in MiXCR, keeping a single row per CDR3 protein. The table has 250,000 or so distinct CDR3 sequences, about 19% seen once. The specimen comprised peripheral blood mononuclear cells (PBMCs), sampled at new diagnosis, from a patient treated with antithyroid drugs. These receptors came from a female donor with Graves disease.

The chain uses TRBV6-2 or TRBV6-3 and TRBJ1-3; a possible D gene is TRBD1 (5 bases). The CDR3 contains 16 residues. CDR1 is MNHEY, CDR2 SVGEGT, per germline. Between the trimmed V and J ends, which lost 0 bases and 1 base, there was a span of 10 bases. The CDR3 nucleotides are TGTGCCAGCAGTTACTCGAATGAGGGGTCTGGAAACACCATATATTTT. This translates into CASSYSNEGSGNTIYF.

Points on this clonotype: One base separates it from a far larger clone, so it is likely a read error. The chain carries TRBV14 and TRBJ2-3; D is unclear. Matching the DNA end better, TRBJ2-7 makes the J call doubtful. The germline gives CDR1 SGHDN, CDR2 FVKESK. This CDR3 spans 14 amino acids. The CDR3: CASSHLATNYVQYF. The CDR3 DNA follows: TGTGCCAGCAGCCACTTAGCAACAAACTACGTGCAGTACTTC.

This clonotype turned up a few times. The chain uses TRBV12-3 or TRBV12-4 and TRBJ2-7, with D unclear. The germline V and J ends were trimmed by 3 bases and 3 bases, with 6 bases remaining between them. The CDR3 is 12 amino acids. CDR3 residues: CASSFWNYEQYF. CDR3 nucleotide sequence: TGTGCCAGCAGTTTCTGGAACTACGAGCAGTACTTC.

Comment on this clonotype: A far larger clone is just one base off, so this is likely a read error. The V gene is TRBV7-9, the J gene TRBJ2-3; no firm D call. There are 14 residues in the CDR3. Looked up from germline, CDR1 is SEHNR and CDR2 is FQNEAQ (reference sequence). The CDR3 loop is CARSFMQTTDTQYF. CDR3 sequence (DNA): TGTGCCCGCAGCTTCATGCAGACCACAGATACGCAGTATTTT.

Ten or more counts support this clonotype. The rearrangement joins TRBV3-1 to TRBJ2-5; the match to TRBD1 covers 8 bases. The CDR3 sequence is 16 residues long. Germline loops: CDR1 LGHDT, CDR2 YNNKEL (reference sequence). Losses at the gene ends were 3 bases for V and 3 bases for J; bases not matched to a gene: 9. DNA of the CDR3: TGTGCCAGCAGCCAGCTGAGGGACAGGTCAAAAGAGACCCAGTACTTC. It encodes CASSQLRDRSKETQYF.